Below, one T cell receptor beta chain is given with its context. This CDR3 spans 18 amino acids. Germline CDR1 is MGHRA and CDR2 is YSYEKL. V was clipped by 0 bases and J by 4 bases; unmatched bases: 4. This sample was taken from a study of long-term antiretroviral therapy in people with HIV. Version v3.0 of the immunoSEQ assay was performed at survey level. Only in-frame clones appear in the TCRdb table, and some are missing; sequencing was by immunoSEQ multiplex PCR. The sample consists of fewer than 45,000 clones, approximately 84% of them appearing once. The TCR comes from a woman under 40 with HIV. This chain joins TRBV4-1 and TRBJ2-6; 12 nucleotides agree with TRBD2. This material consisted of unsorted PBMCs, taken 2.8 years before starting antiretroviral therapy. CDR3 DNA sequence: TGCGCCAGCAGCCAAGAGCTAGCGGGGGGGCCCGGGGCCAACGTCCTGACTTTC. Its translation is CASSQELAGGPGANVLTF.